This T cell receptor beta chain was profiled in a study of Ad26.COV2.S vaccination and SARS-CoV-2 variants. The wider study: Of the COV1001 trial arms, the Ad26.COV2.S arm included the donor. Administration of Ad26.COV2.S was intramuscular, either once or twice 56 days apart.

The study, taken as a whole, reports: For non-spike TCRs, breadth in vaccine recipients resembled that in placebo recipients.

The method was immunoSEQ multiplex PCR; TCRdb's version includes in-frame clones alone and lacks a portion of them. The sample carries hundreds of thousands of clones, approximately 90% recorded once. Treatment reported: some 20 received Ad26.COV2.S at low or high dose, single or two shots; 5 received placebo; per-sample allocation not given. Sampling occurred on day 63 after the first vaccine or placebo injection. Immunization relied on an Ad26 vector, which expressed Wuhan-strain SARS-CoV-2 spike. Germline CDR1 reads MNHEY; CDR2 reads SVGAGI. Deletions cut 0 bases from V and 7 bases from J, with 15 bases between. The CDR3 is 16 amino acids. Details on this clone: The antigen remains undetermined.

This TCR was sampled from a person between 18 and 59 years old who received the Ad26.COV2.S COVID-19 vaccine or a placebo. The V gene is TRBV6-5, the J gene TRBJ1-4, with D unclear. This sample comprised peripheral blood, obtained in a trial of Ad26.COV2.S vaccine versus placebo. The CDR3 spells CASSYSITRLFEKLFF. In DNA form, the CDR3 reads TGTGCCAGCAGTTACTCGATTACAAGGCTGTTTGAAAAACTGTTTTTT.